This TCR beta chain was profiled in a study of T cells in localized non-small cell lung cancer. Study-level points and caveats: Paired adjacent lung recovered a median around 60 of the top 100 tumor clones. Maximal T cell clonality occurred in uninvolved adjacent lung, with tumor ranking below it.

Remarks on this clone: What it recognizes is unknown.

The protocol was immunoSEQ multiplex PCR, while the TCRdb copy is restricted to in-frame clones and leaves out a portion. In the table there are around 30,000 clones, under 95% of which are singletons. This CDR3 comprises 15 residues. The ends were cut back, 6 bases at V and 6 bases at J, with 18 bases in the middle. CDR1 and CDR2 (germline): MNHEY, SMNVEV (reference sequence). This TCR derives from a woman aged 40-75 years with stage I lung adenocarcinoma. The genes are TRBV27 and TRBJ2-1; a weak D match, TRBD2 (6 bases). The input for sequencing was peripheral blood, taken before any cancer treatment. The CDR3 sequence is CASSPRRGGLNEQFF. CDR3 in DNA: TGTGCCAGCAGCCCCCGGAGGGGAGGACTCAATGAGCAGTTCTTC.